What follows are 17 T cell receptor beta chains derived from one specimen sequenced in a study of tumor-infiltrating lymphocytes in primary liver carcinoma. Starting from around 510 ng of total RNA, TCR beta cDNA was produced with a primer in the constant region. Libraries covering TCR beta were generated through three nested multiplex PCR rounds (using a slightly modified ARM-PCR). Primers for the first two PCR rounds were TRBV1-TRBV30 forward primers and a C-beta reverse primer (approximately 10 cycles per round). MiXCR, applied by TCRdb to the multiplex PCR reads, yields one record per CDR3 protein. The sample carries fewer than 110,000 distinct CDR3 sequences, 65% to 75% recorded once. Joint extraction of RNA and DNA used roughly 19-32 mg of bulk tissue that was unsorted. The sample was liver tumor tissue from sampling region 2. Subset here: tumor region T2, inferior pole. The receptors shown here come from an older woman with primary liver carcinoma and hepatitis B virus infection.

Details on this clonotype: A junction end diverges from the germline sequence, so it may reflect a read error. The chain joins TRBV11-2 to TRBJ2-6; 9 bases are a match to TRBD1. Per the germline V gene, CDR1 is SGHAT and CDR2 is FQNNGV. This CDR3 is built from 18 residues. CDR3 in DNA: TGTGCCAGCAACTTAGCCCCGGGACAGGGCACTGGGGCCAGCGTCCTGACTTTC. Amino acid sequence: CASNLAPGQGTGASVLTF.

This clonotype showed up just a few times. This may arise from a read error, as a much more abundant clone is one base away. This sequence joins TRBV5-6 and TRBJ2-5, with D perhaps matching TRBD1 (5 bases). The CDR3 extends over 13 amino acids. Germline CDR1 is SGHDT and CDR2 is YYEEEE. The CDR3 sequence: CVSSFARGETQYF. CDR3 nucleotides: TGTGTCAGCAGCTTTGCAAGGGGAGAGACCCAGTACTTC.

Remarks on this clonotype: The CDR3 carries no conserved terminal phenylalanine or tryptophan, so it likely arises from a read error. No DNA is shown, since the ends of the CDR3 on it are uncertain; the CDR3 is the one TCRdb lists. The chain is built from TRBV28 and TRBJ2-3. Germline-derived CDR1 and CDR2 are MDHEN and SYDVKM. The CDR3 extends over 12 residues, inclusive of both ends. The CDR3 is CASSPLEDTQFS.

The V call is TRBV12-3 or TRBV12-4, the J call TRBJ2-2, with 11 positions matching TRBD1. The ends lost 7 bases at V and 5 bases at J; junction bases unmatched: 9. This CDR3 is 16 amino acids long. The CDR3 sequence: CASNSRDRGWTGELFF. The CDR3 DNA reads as TGTGCCAGCAATTCCCGGGACAGGGGGTGGACCGGGGAGCTGTTTTTT.

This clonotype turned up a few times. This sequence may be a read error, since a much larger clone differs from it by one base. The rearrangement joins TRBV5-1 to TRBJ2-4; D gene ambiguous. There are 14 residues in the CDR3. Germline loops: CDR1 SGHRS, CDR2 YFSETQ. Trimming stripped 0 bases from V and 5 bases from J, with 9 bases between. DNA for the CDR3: TGCGCCAGCAGCTTGGTTGGTAACCAAAACATTCAGTACTTC. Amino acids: CASSLVGNQNIQYF.

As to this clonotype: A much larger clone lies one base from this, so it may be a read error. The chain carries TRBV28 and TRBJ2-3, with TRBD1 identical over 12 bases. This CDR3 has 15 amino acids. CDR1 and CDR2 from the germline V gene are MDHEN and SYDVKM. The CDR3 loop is CASSTPGQGADMQYF. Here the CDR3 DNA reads TGTGCCAGCAGCACCCCGGGACAGGGGGCAGATATGCAGTATTTT.

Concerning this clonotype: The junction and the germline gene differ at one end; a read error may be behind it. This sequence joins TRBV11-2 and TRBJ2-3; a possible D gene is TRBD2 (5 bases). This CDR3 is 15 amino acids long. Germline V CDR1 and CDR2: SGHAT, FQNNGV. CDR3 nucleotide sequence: TGTGCCAGCAGGTCAACGGCGTCTAGCACAGATATGCAGTATTTT. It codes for CASRSTASSTDMQYF.

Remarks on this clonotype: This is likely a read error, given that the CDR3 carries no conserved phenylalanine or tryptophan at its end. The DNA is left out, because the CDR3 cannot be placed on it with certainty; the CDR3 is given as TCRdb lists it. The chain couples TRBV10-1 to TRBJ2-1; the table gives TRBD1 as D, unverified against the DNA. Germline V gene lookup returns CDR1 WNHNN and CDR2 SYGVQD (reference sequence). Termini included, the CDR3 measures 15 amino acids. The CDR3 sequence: CASSEGSGWTGLKFL.

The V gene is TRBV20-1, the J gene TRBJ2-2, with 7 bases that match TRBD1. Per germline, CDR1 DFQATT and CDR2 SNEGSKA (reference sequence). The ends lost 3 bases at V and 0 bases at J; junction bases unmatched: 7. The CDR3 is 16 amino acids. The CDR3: CSASPSGTANTGELFF. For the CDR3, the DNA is TGCAGTGCTAGCCCATCCGGGACAGCGAACACCGGGGAGCTGTTTTTT.

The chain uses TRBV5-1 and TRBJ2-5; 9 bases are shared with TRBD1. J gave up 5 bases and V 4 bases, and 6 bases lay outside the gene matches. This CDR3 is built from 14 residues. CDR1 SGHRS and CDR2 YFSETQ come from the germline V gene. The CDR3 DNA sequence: TGCGCCAGCAGCCCCGGGACAGGGACTGAGACCCAGTACTTC. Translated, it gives CASSPGTGTETQYF.

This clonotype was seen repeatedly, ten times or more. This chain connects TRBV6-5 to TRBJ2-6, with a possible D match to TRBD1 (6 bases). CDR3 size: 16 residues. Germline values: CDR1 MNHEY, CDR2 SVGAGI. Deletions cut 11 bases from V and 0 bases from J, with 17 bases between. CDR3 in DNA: TGTGCCGCAGGGGCAGGTGAACGCTCTGGGGCCAACGTCCTGACTTTC. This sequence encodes CAAGAGERSGANVLTF.

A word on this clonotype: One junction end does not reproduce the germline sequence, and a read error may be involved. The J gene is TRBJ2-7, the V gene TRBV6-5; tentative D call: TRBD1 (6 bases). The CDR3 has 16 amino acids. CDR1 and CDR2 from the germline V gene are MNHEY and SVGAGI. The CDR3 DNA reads TGTACCAGCAGTTACTCGACGAAGACAGGCTCCTACGATCAGTACTTC. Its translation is CTSSYSTKTGSYDQYF.

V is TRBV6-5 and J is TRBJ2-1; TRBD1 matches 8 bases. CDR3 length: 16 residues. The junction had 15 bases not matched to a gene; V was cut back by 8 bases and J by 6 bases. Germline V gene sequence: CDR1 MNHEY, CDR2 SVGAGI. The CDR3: CASLSTATGVVNEQFF. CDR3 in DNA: TGTGCCAGCCTAAGTACCGCGACAGGGGTCGTCAATGAGCAGTTCTTC.

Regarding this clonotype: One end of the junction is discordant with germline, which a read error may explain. In DNA form, the CDR3 reads TGTGACAGCACCCCAGGCGGGGGTGGAGGCTTGTTTGGCTACACCTTC. Translating it yields CDSTPGGGGGLFGYTF. V gene TRBV12-3 or TRBV12-4 combines with J gene TRBJ1-2; TRBD1 might be the D (5 bases). This CDR3 spans 16 amino acids.

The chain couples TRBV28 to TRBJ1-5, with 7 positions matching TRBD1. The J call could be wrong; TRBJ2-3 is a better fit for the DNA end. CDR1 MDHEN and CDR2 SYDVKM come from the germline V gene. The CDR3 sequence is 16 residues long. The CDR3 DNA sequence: TGTGCCAGCATGCGTAGAGGTACAGGGGCCAATCAGCCCCAGTATTTT. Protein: CASMRRGTGANQPQYF.

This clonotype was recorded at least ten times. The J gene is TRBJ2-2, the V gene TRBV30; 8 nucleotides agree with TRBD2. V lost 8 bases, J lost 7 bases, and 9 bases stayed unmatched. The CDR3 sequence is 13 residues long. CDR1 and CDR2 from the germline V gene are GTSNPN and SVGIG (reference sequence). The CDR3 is CAPERELVGELFF. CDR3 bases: TGTGCCCCTGAGCGGGAGTTGGTCGGGGAGCTGTTTTTT.

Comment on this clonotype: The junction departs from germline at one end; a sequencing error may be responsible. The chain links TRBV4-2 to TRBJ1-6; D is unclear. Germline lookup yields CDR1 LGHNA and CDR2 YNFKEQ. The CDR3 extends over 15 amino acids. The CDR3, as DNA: TGTGCCAGTAGGCAAACAGCGATTAGAAATTCACCCCTCCGCTTT. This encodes CASRQTAIRNSPLRF.